This passage covers 25 T cell receptor beta chains from one sample sequenced in a study of blood T cell repertoires in COVID-19. Some clones are missing from TCRdb's copy, which holds only in-frame ones; the method was immunoSEQ multiplex PCR. The sample carries more than 35,000 clones, around 86% recorded once. The sequenced sample was peripheral blood. The receptors were gathered from a woman older than 75 with acute or convalescent COVID-19.

This clone was picked up a small number of times. J is TRBJ1-2 and V is TRBV30, with unresolved D. This CDR3 contains 12 residues. V lost 4 bases, J lost 1 base, and 7 bases lay in between. The germline CDR1 and CDR2 sequences are GTSNPN and SVGIG (reference sequence). CDR3 residues: CAWKRDNYGYTF. CDR3 nucleotide sequence: TGTGCCTGGAAACGGGATAACTATGGCTACACCTTC. Full variable domain (remainder filled in from reference TRBV30 and TRBJ1-2): SQTIHQWPATLVQPVGSPLSLECTVEGTSNPNLYWYRQAAGRGLQLLFYSVGIGQISSEVPQNLSASRPQDRQFILSSKKLLLSDSGFYLCAWKRDNYGYTFGSGTRLTVV.

V and J are TRBV6-5 and TRBJ1-1; D is unclear. Germline loops: CDR1 MNHEY, CDR2 SVGAGI. The CDR3 is 14 residues long. V shed 7 bases and J shed 1 base, with 13 bases lying between them. CDR3 residues: CASTYPFRNTEAFF. The CDR3 region has the DNA TGTGCCAGCACCTACCCATTCCGGAACACTGAAGCTTTCTTT.

The chain couples TRBV12-3 or TRBV12-4 to TRBJ1-2, with TRBD1 matching over 12 bases. Germline trimming cut 8 bases from V and 6 bases from J; bases unmatched to any gene: 4. The length of the CDR3 is 13 residues. The CDR3 loop is CASAGTGGHGYTF. The CDR3 DNA follows: TGTGCCAGCGCGGGGACAGGGGGCCATGGCTACACCTTC.

This rearrangement joins TRBV19 to TRBJ2-7, with D unresolved. The V and J ends lost 1 base and 3 bases respectively, with 10 bases between them. CDR1 is LNHDA, CDR2 SQIVND, per germline (reference sequence). This CDR3 is built from 14 residues. The CDR3 reads CASSIGSQNYEQYF. Written as DNA, the CDR3 is TGTGCCAGTAGTATAGGGTCGCAGAACTACGAGCAGTACTTC.

This clone was recorded a few times. The genes are TRBV2 and TRBJ1-4, with D possibly matching TRBD1 (5 bases). Per the germline V gene, CDR1 is SNHLY and CDR2 is FYNNEI. CDR3 length equals 15 residues. Trimming shortened V by 0 bases and J by 7 bases, and 12 bases separated the two germline ends. The DNA of the CDR3 is TGTGCCAGCAGTGAAGCGCAGGGAATTACTGAAAAACTGTTTTTT. This codes for CASSEAQGITEKLFF.

This clone was detected only a few times. V is TRBV6-2 or TRBV6-3 and J is TRBJ2-1, with D perhaps TRBD1 (5 bases). Germline CDR1 is MNHEY and CDR2 is SVGEGT. V lost 5 bases, J lost 7 bases, and 12 bases lay in between. The CDR3 has 13 amino acids. The CDR3 nucleotides are TGTGCCAGCAGTCTCATCAGGGATAATGAGCAGTTCTTC. Its translation: CASSLIRDNEQFF.

This clone came up once. CDR3 DNA sequence: TGTGCCAGCTTGCCCGGACTATCGAACACCGGGGAGCTGTTTTTT. This codes for CASLPGLSNTGELFF. The chain has TRBV18 and TRBJ2-2; TRBD2 is a possible D gene (6 bases). The germline V gene has CDR1 KGHSH and CDR2 LQKENI. V dropped 7 bases and J dropped 0 bases, with 12 bases sitting between them. This CDR3 spans 15 amino acids. Together with reference TRBV18 and TRBJ2-2, the CDR3 gives the full variable domain: NAGVMQNPRHLVRRRGQEARLRCSPMKGHSHVYWYRQLPEEGLKFMVYLQKENIIDESGMPKERFSAEFPKEGPSILRIQQVVRGDSAAYFCASLPGLSNTGELFFGEGSRLTVL.

The gene calls are TRBV19 and TRBJ1-5; 11 nucleotides line up with TRBD1. The CDR3 is 17 residues long. The J segment lost 4 bases and the V segment lost 11 bases, leaving 16 bases of the junction unmatched. The germline gives CDR1 LNHDA, CDR2 SQIVND (reference sequence). CDR3 sequence reads: CAVSPSGGTGGNQPQHF. The CDR3 coding sequence is TGTGCCGTGTCCCCATCTGGTGGGACAGGGGGAAATCAGCCCCAGCATTTT.

DNA of the CDR3: TGTGCCAGCTCACTCGGGCCCCGGGATAACACTGAAGCTTTCTTT. Translating it yields CASSLGPRDNTEAFF. The V and J genes are TRBV18 and TRBJ1-1; no clear D gene. In germline, CDR1 is KGHSH, CDR2 LQKENI. The CDR3 runs to 15 residues. V was shortened by 4 bases and J by 2 bases, with 14 bases between the two germline ends.

The genes are TRBV7-9 and TRBJ2-7; the match to TRBD2 covers 9 bases. With V trimmed by 7 bases and J by 3 bases, 4 bases remained unmatched. The germline V gene has CDR1 SEHNR and CDR2 FQNEAQ (reference sequence). The CDR3 is made up of 13 amino acids. CDR3 coding DNA: TGTGCCAGCACCAGCGGGGGGATCTACGAGCAGTACTTC. It codes for CASTSGGIYEQYF.

The chain couples TRBV19 to TRBJ1-5, with 7 bases that match TRBD1. Trimming cost V 4 bases and J 7 bases; bases outside gene matches: 7. Germline CDR1 LNHDA, CDR2 SQIVND (reference sequence). This CDR3 region has 14 residues. This CDR3 is CASSTDRVGQPQHF. CDR3 bases: TGTGCCAGTAGTACAGACAGGGTCGGCCAGCCCCAGCATTTT.

The V gene is TRBV7-8, the J gene TRBJ1-3; a possible D gene is TRBD1 (6 bases). The CDR3 length is 16 residues. Germline loops: CDR1 SGHVS, CDR2 FQNEAQ. The V gene lost 0 bases and the J gene lost 3 bases, with 12 bases spanning the gap. CDR3 residues: CASSLAGGGDGNTIYF. The DNA for the CDR3 is TGTGCCAGCAGCTTAGCAGGGGGTGGGGATGGAAACACCATATATTTT.

The chain uses TRBV15 and TRBJ2-1; the D is unclear. This CDR3 has 13 residues. CDR1 is LNHNV and CDR2 is YYDKDF in the germline V gene (reference sequence). Trimming stripped 5 bases from V and 1 base from J, with 6 bases between. The CDR3 is CATSSRSYNEQFF. The CDR3 coding sequence is TGTGCCACCAGCTCCCGGTCCTACAATGAGCAGTTCTTC.

The chain couples TRBV7-3 to TRBJ2-1; weak D call: TRBD1 (7 bases). Trimming took 1 base from V and 9 from J, leaving 10 bases between them. CDR1 is SGHTA and CDR2 is FQGTGA in the germline V gene. The CDR3 length is 13 residues. The CDR3 DNA reads TGTGCCAGCAGCTTAATCAGGGGGGCTGAGCAGTTCTTC. This translates into CASSLIRGAEQFF.

V usage is TRBV6-5 and J usage is TRBJ2-7, with 9 bases lining up with TRBD1. Trimming cost V 5 bases and J 5 bases; bases outside gene matches: 10. The germline gives CDR1 MNHEY, CDR2 SVGAGI. This CDR3 has 15 amino acids. The CDR3 spells CASSRTGTGNHEQYF. The DNA for the CDR3 is TGTGCCAGCAGTCGCACCGGGACAGGGAACCACGAGCAGTACTTC.

The rearrangement joins TRBV2 to TRBJ1-6; tentative D call: TRBD1 (6 bases). CDR1 is SNHLY, CDR2 FYNNEI, per germline. V was pared by 5 bases and J by 16 bases, with 15 bases between. The CDR3 has 12 residues. The CDR3 sequence is CASSLGGSGLHF. The CDR3 nucleotides read TGTGCCAGCAGTTTAGGGGGTTCGGGACTCCACTTT. The variable domain in full, with the rest retrieved from reference TRBV2 and TRBJ1-6, is EPEVTQTPSHQVTQMGQEVILRCVPISNHLYFYWYRQILGQKVEFLVSFYNNEISEKSEIFDDQFSVERPDGSNFTLKIRSTKLEDSAMYFCASSLGGSGLHFGNGTRLTVT.

V is TRBV3-1 (or the pseudogene TRBV3-2) and J is TRBJ2-5; weak D call: TRBD1 (5 bases). Germline V gives CDR1 LGHDT, CDR2 YNNKEL (reference sequence). There are 14 residues in the CDR3. V was clipped by 4 bases and J by 4 bases, with 13 bases between them. CDR3 in amino acids: CASSPAPRGETQYF. CDR3 coding DNA: TGTGCCAGCAGCCCCGCTCCTAGGGGAGAGACCCAGTACTTC.

This chain links TRBV12-3 or TRBV12-4 with TRBJ2-7, with D unresolved. CDR3 length: 12 amino acids. The ends were cut back, 2 bases at V and 9 bases at J, with 11 bases in the middle. The CDR3 DNA is TGTGCCAGCAGTTTAAAGCCGGAGCGGCAGTACTTC. Protein product: CASSLKPERQYF.

This chain's CDR3 is CASRSGQGVSGEKLFF. DNA of the CDR3: TGTGCCAGCAGGTCGGGACAGGGGGTGTCCGGTGAAAAACTGTTTTTT. This sequence joins TRBV2 and TRBJ1-4; 11 nucleotides match TRBD1. Germline assignment: CDR1 SNHLY and CDR2 FYNNEI. The CDR3 length is 16 residues. V shed 6 bases and J 7 bases; nucleotides not matched to a gene: 10.

V and J are TRBV11-2 and TRBJ1-6; D perhaps matches TRBD1 (5 bases). The V gene lost 5 bases and the J gene lost 7 bases, with 12 bases spanning the gap. The length of the CDR3 is 14 residues. The germline V gene encodes CDR1 SGHAT and CDR2 FQNNGV. This chain's CDR3 is CASSLRQSNSPLHF. The CDR3 DNA is TGTGCCAGCAGCCTCCGACAGAGCAATTCACCCCTCCACTTT. The complete variable domain, with remaining parts taken from reference TRBV11-2 and TRBJ1-6, reads EAGVAQSPRYKIIEKRQSVAFWCNPISGHATLYWYQQILGQGPKLLIQFQNNGVVDDSQLPKDRFSAERLKGVDSTLKIQPAKLEDSAVYLCASSLRQSNSPLHFGNGTRLTVT.

The chain couples TRBV25-1 to TRBJ1-2; 10 bases align to TRBD1. CDR3 length: 14 amino acids. Germline V CDR1 and CDR2: MGHDK, SYGVNS. The V and J ends lost 6 bases and 3 bases, in that order; junction bases with no gene match: 4. In DNA form, the CDR3 reads TGTGCCAGCAGAGGGACAGGGGTTCACTATGGCTACACCTTC. Translated: CASRGTGVHYGYTF.

This chain links TRBV2 with TRBJ1-5; the D gene is possibly TRBD1 (6 bases). The V end lost 5 bases, the J end lost 2 bases, and 13 bases lay between the germline ends. CDR1 is SNHLY and CDR2 is FYNNEI in the germline V gene. This CDR3 has 15 residues. CDR3 sequence (DNA): TGTGCCAGCAGTCGGTACCGGACAGGCAATCAGCCCCAGCATTTT. It specifies CASSRYRTGNQPQHF.

V is TRBV19 and J is TRBJ1-1, with TRBD1 as a possible D gene (6 bases). This CDR3 region has 15 residues. Germline CDR1 LNHDA, CDR2 SQIVND (reference sequence). Trimming took off 5 bases at V and 1 base at J, with 14 bases between the two ends. The CDR3 here is CASSDTGRANTEAFF. In DNA form, the CDR3 reads TGTGCCAGTAGTGACACAGGGCGGGCGAACACTGAAGCTTTCTTT.

Here the CDR3 reads CASSFGQPSTGELFF. CDR3 nucleotide sequence: TGTGCCAGCAGCTTCGGACAGCCCAGCACCGGGGAGCTGTTTTTT. This chain joins TRBV7-2 and TRBJ2-2; tentatively, D is TRBD1 (6 bases). The CDR3 runs to 15 residues. V was pared by 3 bases and J by 4 bases, with 12 bases between. Looked up from germline, CDR1 is SGHTA and CDR2 is FQGNSA.

The chain recombines TRBV21-1 with TRBJ1-3; TRBD1, the D gene given by the table, was not confirmed from the DNA. TRBV21-1 is shown as a pseudogene. The CDR3 is made up of 14 amino acids. The CDR3 sequence is CASLTGEVANTIYF. CDR3 in DNA: TGTGCCAGCCTCACAGGGGAGGTCGCGAACACCATATATTTT.